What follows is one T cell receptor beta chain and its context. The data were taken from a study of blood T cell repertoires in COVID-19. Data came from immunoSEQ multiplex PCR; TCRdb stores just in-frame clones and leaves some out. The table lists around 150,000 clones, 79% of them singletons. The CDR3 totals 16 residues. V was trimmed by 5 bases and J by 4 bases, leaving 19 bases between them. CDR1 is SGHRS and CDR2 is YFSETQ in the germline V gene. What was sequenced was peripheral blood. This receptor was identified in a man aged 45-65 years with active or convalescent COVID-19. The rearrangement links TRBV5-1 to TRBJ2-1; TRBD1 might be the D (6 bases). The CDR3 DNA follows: TGCGCCAGCAGTTCGCTTCCAGGGGCCGAGTACAATGAGCAGTTCTTC. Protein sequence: CASSSLPGAEYNEQFF.